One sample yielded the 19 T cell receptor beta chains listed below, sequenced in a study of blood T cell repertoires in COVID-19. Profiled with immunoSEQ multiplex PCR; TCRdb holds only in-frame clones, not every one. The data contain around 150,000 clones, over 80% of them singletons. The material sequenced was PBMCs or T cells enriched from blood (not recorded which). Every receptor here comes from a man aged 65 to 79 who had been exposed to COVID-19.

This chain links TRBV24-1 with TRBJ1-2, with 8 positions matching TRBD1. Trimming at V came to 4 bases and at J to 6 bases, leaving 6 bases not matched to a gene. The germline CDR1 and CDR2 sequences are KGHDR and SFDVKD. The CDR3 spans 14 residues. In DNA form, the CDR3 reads TGTGCCACCAGTGACCCGGACAGGGAGGATGGCTACACCTTC. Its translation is CATSDPDREDGYTF.

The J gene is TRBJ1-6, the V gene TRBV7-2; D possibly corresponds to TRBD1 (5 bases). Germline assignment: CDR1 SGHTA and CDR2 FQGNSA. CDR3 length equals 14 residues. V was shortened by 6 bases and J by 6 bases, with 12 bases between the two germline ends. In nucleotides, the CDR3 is TGTGCCAGCAGGGCAGACAGCTTTAATTCACCCCTCCACTTT. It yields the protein CASRADSFNSPLHF.

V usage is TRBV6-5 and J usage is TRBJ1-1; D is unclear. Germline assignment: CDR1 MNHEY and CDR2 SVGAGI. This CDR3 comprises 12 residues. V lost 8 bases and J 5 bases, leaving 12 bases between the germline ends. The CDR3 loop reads CASLTAETEAFF. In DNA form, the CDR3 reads TGTGCCAGCCTTACGGCGGAGACTGAAGCTTTCTTT.

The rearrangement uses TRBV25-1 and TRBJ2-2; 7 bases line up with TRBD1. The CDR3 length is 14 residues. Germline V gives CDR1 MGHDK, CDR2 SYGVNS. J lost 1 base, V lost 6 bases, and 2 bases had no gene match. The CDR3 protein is CASSSGGNTGELFF. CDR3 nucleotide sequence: TGTGCCAGCAGCTCAGGGGGGAACACCGGGGAGCTGTTTTTT.

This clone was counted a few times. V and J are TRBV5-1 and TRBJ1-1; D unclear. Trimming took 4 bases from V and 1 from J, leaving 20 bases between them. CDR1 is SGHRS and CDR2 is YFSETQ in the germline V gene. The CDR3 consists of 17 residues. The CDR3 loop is CASSALVVSLENTEAFF. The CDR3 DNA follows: TGCGCCAGCAGCGCCCTAGTGGTGAGTCTCGAGAACACTGAAGCTTTCTTT.

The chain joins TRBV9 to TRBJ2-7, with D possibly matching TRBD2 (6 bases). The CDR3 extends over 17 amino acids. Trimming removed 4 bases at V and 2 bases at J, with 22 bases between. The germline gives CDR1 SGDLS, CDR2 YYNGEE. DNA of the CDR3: TGTGCCAGCAGCCCTCCTCTCGGACGGTCTAGCGCCTACGAGCAGTACTTC. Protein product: CASSPPLGRSSAYEQYF. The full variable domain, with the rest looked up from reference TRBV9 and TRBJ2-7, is DSGVTQTPKHLITATGQRVTLRCSPRSGDLSVYWYQQSLDQGLQFLIQYYNGEERAKGNILERFSAQQFPDLHSELNLSSLELGDSALYFCASSPPLGRSSAYEQYFGPGTRLTVT.

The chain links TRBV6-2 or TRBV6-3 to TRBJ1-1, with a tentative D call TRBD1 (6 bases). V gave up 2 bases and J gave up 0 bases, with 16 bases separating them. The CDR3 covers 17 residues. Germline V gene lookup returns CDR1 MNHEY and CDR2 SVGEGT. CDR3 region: CASSYTQGFALNTEAFF. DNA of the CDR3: TGTGCCAGCAGTTACACCCAGGGGTTCGCCCTGAACACTGAAGCTTTCTTT.

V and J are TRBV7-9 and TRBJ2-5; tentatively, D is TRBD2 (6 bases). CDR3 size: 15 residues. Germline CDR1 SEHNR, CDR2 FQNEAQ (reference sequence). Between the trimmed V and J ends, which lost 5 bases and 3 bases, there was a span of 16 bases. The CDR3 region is CASSAPGREKETQYF. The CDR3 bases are TGTGCCAGCAGCGCCCCCGGGAGAGAAAAAGAGACCCAGTACTTC.

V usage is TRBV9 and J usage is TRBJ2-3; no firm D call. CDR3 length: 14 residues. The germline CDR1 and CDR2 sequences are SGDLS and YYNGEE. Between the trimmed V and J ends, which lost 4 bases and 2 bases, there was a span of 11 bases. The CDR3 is CASSLGAPTDTQYF. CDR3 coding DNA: TGTGCCAGCAGCTTAGGAGCACCCACAGATACGCAGTATTTT.

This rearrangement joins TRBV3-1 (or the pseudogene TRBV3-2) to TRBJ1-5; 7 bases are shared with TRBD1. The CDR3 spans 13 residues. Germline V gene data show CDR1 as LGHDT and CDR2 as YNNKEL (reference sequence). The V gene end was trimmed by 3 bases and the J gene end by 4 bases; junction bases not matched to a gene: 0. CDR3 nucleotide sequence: TGTGCCAGCAGCCACAGGGGGAATCAGCCCCAGCATTTT. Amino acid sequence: CASSHRGNQPQHF.

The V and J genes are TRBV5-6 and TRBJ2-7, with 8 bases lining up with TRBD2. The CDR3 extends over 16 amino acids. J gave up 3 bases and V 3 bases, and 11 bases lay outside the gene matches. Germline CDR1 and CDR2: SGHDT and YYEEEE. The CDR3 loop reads CASSSYGAGDYYEQYF. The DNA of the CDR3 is TGTGCCAGCAGCTCATACGGAGCGGGAGATTACTACGAGCAGTACTTC.

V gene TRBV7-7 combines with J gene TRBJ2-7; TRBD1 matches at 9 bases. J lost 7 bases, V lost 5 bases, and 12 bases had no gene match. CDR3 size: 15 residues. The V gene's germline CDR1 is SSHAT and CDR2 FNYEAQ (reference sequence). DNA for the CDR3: TGTGCCAGCAGCCTTGACTTGGGACAGGGTGGGGAGCAGTACTTC. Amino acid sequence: CASSLDLGQGGEQYF.

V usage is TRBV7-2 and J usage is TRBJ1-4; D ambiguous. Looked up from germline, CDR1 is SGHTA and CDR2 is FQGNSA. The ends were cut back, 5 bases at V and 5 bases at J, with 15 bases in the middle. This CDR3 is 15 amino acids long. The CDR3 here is CASSEGWTGNEKLFF. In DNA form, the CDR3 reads TGTGCCAGCAGCGAAGGGTGGACTGGGAATGAAAAACTGTTTTTT.

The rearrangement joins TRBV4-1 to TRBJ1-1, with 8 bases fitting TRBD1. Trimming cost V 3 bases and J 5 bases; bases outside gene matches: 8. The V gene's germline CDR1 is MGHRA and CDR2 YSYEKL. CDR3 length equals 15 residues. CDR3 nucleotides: TGCGCCAGCAGCCACCCAGGGGGCGCCGATACTGAAGCTTTCTTT. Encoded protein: CASSHPGGADTEAFF.

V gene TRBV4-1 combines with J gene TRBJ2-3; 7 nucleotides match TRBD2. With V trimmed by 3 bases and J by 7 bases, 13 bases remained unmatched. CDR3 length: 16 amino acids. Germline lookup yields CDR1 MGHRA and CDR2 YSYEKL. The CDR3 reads CASSHPDGGSTNTQYF. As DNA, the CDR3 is TGCGCCAGCAGCCACCCTGACGGGGGGAGTACAAATACGCAGTATTTT.

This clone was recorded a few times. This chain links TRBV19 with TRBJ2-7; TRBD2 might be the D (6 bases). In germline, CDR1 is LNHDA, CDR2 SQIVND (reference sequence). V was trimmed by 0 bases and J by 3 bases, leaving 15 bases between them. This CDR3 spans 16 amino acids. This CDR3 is CASSIDGRSRGYEQYF. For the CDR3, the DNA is TGTGCCAGTAGTATAGATGGGAGGTCTCGCGGCTACGAGCAGTACTTC.

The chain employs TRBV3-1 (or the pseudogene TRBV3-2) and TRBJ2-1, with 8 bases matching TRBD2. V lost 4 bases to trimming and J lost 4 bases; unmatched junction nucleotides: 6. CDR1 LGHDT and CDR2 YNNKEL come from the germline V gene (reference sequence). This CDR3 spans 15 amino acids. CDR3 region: CASSPGGGPYNEQFF. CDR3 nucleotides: TGTGCCAGCAGCCCGGGAGGGGGACCTTACAATGAGCAGTTCTTC.

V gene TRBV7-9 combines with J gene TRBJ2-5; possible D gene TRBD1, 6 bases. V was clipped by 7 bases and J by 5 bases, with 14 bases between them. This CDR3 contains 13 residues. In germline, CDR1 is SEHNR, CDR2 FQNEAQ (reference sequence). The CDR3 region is CASTYRVEETQYF. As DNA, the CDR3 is TGTGCCAGCACATACAGGGTGGAGGAGACCCAGTACTTC. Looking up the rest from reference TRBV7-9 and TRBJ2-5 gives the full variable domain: DTGVSQNPRHKITKRGQNVTFRCDPISEHNRLYWYRQTLGQGPEFLTYFQNEAQLEKSRLLSDRFSAERPKGSFSTLEIQRTEQGDSAMYLCASTYRVEETQYFGPGTRLLVL.

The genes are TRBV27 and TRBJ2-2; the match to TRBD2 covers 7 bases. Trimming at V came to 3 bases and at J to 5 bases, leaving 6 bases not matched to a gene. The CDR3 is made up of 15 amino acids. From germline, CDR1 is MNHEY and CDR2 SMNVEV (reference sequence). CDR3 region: CASSFGGEQTGELFF. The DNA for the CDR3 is TGTGCCAGCAGTTTTGGGGGGGAACAGACCGGGGAGCTGTTTTTT.